This T cell receptor beta chain was sequenced during a study of shared T cell receptors in the human thymus. Generated by immunoSEQ multiplex PCR, the TCRdb table keeps only in-frame clones and is missing some. The data show roughly 710,000 clones, 80% to 90% seen once. V was cut by 6 bases and J by 3 bases, with 14 bases left in between. The CDR3 is 14 residues long. Germline V CDR1 and CDR2: MNHEY, SVGAGI. This sample also belongs to another study, concerning human thymus T cells. That source reports: Corrective cardiac surgery supplied the resected thymus tissue. Gene usage (both V and J) appeared biased in thymic and blood repertoires. Overlap was high between thymic repertoires from unrelated individuals, as reported in related research.

The clonotype comes from a girl under two years old with a congenital heart defect. The chain employs TRBV6-5 and TRBJ2-5, with D tentatively TRBD2 (5 bases). Sample: thymocytes. The CDR3 loop is CASRTLDSEETQYF. The CDR3 bases are TGTGCCAGCAGGACCCTGGACTCCGAAGAGACCCAGTACTTC.